The following is a TCR beta chain sequence with its context. Its antigen is unknown. This record belongs to a study of cytotoxic CD8 clonotypes in ibrutinib-treated CLL. Study overall: The group held 11 relapsed/refractory and roughly 14 treatment-naive patients, with some 17 IGHV unmutated. Mean productive templates were around 260,000; mean productive rearrangements were fewer than 95,000.

Deep sequencing aimed at 1 in 200,000 to 1 in 1 million T cells' resolution. Assay used: immunoSEQ multiplex PCR; TCRdb lists only in-frame clones, some missing. The repertoire holds 70,000 to 85,000 clones, with 80% as singletons. Study-wide findings and caveats: Relative to age-matched healthy donors, clonality at baseline was higher, and it tracked circulating CD8+ T-cell counts.

The length of the CDR3 is 12 residues. Trimming took 10 bases from V and 6 from J; bases not matched to a gene: 8. The germline CDR1 and CDR2 sequences are LNHDA and SQIVND (reference sequence). J is TRBJ2-5 and V is TRBV19; 7 bases align to TRBD1. The sample consisted of PBMCs, taken at disease progression, from a patient treated with ibrutinib. The TCR was taken from a human donor with chronic lymphocytic leukemia. CDR3 sequence reads: CATSEQGKTQYF. The CDR3 DNA reads TGTGCCACCTCAGAACAGGGGAAGACCCAGTACTTC.